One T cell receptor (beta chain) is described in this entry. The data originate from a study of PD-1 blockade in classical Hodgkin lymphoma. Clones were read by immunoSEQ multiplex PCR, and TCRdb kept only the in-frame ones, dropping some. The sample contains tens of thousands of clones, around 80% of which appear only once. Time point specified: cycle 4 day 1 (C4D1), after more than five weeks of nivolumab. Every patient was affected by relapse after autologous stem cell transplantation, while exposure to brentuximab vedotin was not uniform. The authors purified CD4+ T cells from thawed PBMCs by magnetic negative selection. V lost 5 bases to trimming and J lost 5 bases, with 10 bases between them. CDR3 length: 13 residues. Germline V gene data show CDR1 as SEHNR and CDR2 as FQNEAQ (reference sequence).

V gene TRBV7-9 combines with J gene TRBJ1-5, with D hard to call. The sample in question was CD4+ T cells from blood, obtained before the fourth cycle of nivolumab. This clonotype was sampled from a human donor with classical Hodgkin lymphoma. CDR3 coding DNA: TGTGCCAGCAGCCCGATCGCAGATCAGCCCCAGCATTTT. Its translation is CASSPIADQPQHF.